The 18 T cell receptor beta chains below were found in one sample sequenced in a study of OX40 agonist ivuxolimab in advanced cancers. Libraries were prepared by immunoSEQ multiplex PCR; TCRdb keeps only in-frame clonotypes and omits some of them. The table has 60,000 to 75,000 clones, about 84% seen once. The sample in question was CD4+ or CD8+ T cells sorted from blood, obtained in a trial of the OX40 agonist ivuxolimab. Receptor source: an adult with an advanced solid tumor such as melanoma, head and neck, liver or kidney cancer.

The chain uses TRBV7-9 and TRBJ2-3; 8 nucleotides match TRBD1. J was trimmed by 5 bases and V by 2 bases; bases with no gene match: 6. Germline V gene sequence: CDR1 SEHNR, CDR2 FQNEAQ (reference sequence). This CDR3 is built from 15 residues. CDR3 amino acids: CASSLIQGEGDTQYF. The CDR3 DNA is TGTGCCAGCAGCTTAATACAGGGGGAAGGAGATACGCAGTATTTT. Full variable domain (rest looked up from reference TRBV7-9 and TRBJ2-3): DTGVSQNPRHKITKRGQNVTFRCDPISEHNRLYWYRQTLGQGPEFLTYFQNEAQLEKSRLLSDRFSAERPKGSFSTLEIQRTEQGDSAMYLCASSLIQGEGDTQYFGPGTRLTVL.

The chain joins TRBV5-1 to TRBJ1-2, with TRBD1 as a possible D gene (5 bases). The CDR3 contains 13 residues. The germline CDR1 and CDR2 sequences are SGHRS and YFSETQ. V lost 0 bases and J 7 bases, leaving 10 bases between the germline ends. The CDR3 DNA sequence: TGCGCCAGCAGCTTGGATGGGGCGGGTGGCTACACCTTC. This translates into CASSLDGAGGYTF.

The rearrangement joins TRBV15 to TRBJ2-7, with D possibly called TRBD1 or TRBD2 (5 bases each). The CDR3 has 14 residues. Germline V lookup: CDR1 LNHNV, CDR2 YYDKDF (reference sequence). V was cut by 4 bases and J by 7 bases, with 17 bases left in between. CDR3 in amino acids: CATSTAGTVREQYF. The DNA of the CDR3 is TGTGCCACCAGCACCGCCGGGACGGTTAGGGAGCAGTACTTC.

The V call is TRBV11-1, the J call TRBJ1-6; D is possibly TRBD1 (5 bases). V shed 6 bases and J shed 5 bases, with 11 bases lying between them. CDR3 length equals 14 residues. The germline V gene encodes CDR1 SGHAT and CDR2 FQDESV (reference sequence). CDR3 sequence (DNA): TGTGCCAGCAGTCCAGGGCCTCATAATTCACCCCTCCACTTT. This codes for CASSPGPHNSPLHF.

The V gene is TRBV9, the J gene TRBJ2-5; weak D call: TRBD1 (6 bases). The CDR3 sequence is 16 residues long. Germline assignment: CDR1 SGDLS and CDR2 YYNGEE. V was pared by 0 bases and J by 1 base, with 13 bases between. This chain's CDR3 is CASSVGGRGSQETQYF. The CDR3 DNA follows: TGTGCCAGCAGCGTAGGGGGCAGGGGTTCCCAAGAGACCCAGTACTTC.

This clone was observed once. The V gene is TRBV10-3, the J gene TRBJ1-5; TRBD1 aligns across 7 bases. The CDR3 totals 15 residues. Trimming removed 10 bases from V and 3 bases from J; junction bases left unmatched: 12. Germline V gene lookup returns CDR1 ENHRY and CDR2 SYGVKD. This chain's CDR3 is CASRGGQAFNQPQHF. The CDR3 DNA sequence: TGTGCCAGCAGAGGAGGACAGGCCTTCAATCAGCCCCAGCATTTT.

This clone was detected only once. This chain uses TRBV6-4 with TRBJ2-1; 8 nucleotides line up with TRBD1. The CDR3 contains 12 residues. From germline, CDR1 is MRHNA and CDR2 SNTAGT. V lost 3 bases and J lost 10; bases outside the gene matches: 2. The CDR3 DNA reads TGTGCCAGCAGTGAGGGGGACAGGGAGCAGTTCTTC. Translation: CASSEGDREQFF.

The chain uses TRBV11-3 and TRBJ2-5; D perhaps matches TRBD2 (5 bases). This CDR3 region has 19 residues. Germline loops: CDR1 SGHNT, CDR2 YENEEA. The V end lost 1 base, the J end lost 2 bases, and 23 bases lay between the germline ends. The CDR3 here is CASSLGFSPRLEGQETQYF. CDR3 nucleotides: TGTGCCAGCAGCTTAGGTTTTTCCCCCCGGTTAGAGGGTCAAGAGACCCAGTACTTC.

The genes are TRBV30 and TRBJ1-6, with D unresolved. There are 14 residues in the CDR3. V was clipped by 1 base and J by 7 bases, with 11 bases between them. Germline V gene sequence: CDR1 GTSNPN, CDR2 SVGIG (reference sequence). The DNA for the CDR3 is TGTGCCTGGAGTGGTGACGGATACAATTCACCCCTCCACTTT. Its translation is CAWSGDGYNSPLHF.

The rearrangement joins TRBV19 to TRBJ1-1; D gene uncertain. This CDR3 has 13 amino acids. Germline V gene lookup returns CDR1 LNHDA and CDR2 SQIVND (reference sequence). V was trimmed by 3 bases and J by 0 bases, leaving 5 bases between them. CDR3 sequence (DNA): TGTGCCAGTAGTATCAATATGAACACTGAAGCTTTCTTT. It encodes CASSINMNTEAFF.

V is TRBV11-2 and J is TRBJ1-2, with D unresolved. The germline CDR1 and CDR2 sequences are SGHAT and FQNNGV. Between the trimmed V and J ends, which lost 0 bases and 4 bases, there was a span of 15 bases. CDR3 length: 16 amino acids. DNA of the CDR3: TGTGCCAGCAGCTTAGATCCTCTACGGCCCCGCTATGGCTACACCTTC. Translation gives CASSLDPLRPRYGYTF.

This clone was counted a few times. This rearrangement joins TRBV7-2 to TRBJ1-1; D may be TRBD1 (5 bases). The CDR3 is 14 residues long. V was pared by 2 bases and J by 4 bases, with 11 bases between. The germline V gene has CDR1 SGHTA and CDR2 FQGNSA. This CDR3 reads CASSLLAGGTEAFF. The CDR3 DNA is TGTGCCAGCAGCTTACTGGCGGGGGGCACTGAAGCTTTCTTT.

In this sample, this clone turned up a few times. The rearrangement joins TRBV5-1 to TRBJ2-1; TRBD2 matches at 11 bases. The CDR3 loop spans 16 amino acids. The germline V gene has CDR1 SGHRS and CDR2 YFSETQ. V shed 4 bases, J shed 8 bases, and the junction held 11 bases outside the gene matches. CDR3 in DNA: TGCGCCAGCAGCCGAGCGCTAAGTAGCGGGAGGGATGAGCAGTTCTTC. This gives the protein CASSRALSSGRDEQFF.

The V call is TRBV7-9, the J call TRBJ2-2; D unclear. The germline V gene encodes CDR1 SEHNR and CDR2 FQNEAQ (reference sequence). The CDR3 spans 14 residues. V was pared by 2 bases and J by 4 bases, with 8 bases between. CDR3 sequence reads: CASSLLTSTGELFF. The CDR3 DNA is TGTGCCAGCAGCTTACTCACAAGCACCGGGGAGCTGTTTTTT.

This chain uses TRBV11-3 with TRBJ2-1, with 7 bases identical to TRBD1. V lost 5 bases, J lost 0 bases, and 1 base stayed unmatched. The germline CDR1 and CDR2 sequences are SGHNT and YENEEA. The CDR3 runs 14 residues. For the CDR3, the DNA is TGTGCCAGCAGCCGGGACAGCTCCTACAATGAGCAGTTCTTC. Its translation is CASSRDSSYNEQFF.

The chain carries TRBV18 and TRBJ2-7; D is perhaps TRBD1 (6 bases). The CDR3 runs to 16 residues. Germline assignment: CDR1 KGHSH and CDR2 LQKENI. The ends were cut back, 3 bases at V and 3 bases at J, with 18 bases in the middle. CDR3 loop: CASSPTLFRDNYEQYF. The CDR3 coding sequence is TGTGCCAGCTCACCTACGTTATTCCGGGACAACTACGAGCAGTACTTC.

This clone has only one observation. This chain joins TRBV7-2 and TRBJ2-2, with D uncertain. Between the trimmed V and J ends, which lost 4 bases and 0 bases, there was a span of 6 bases. The CDR3 runs to 14 residues. The germline gives CDR1 SGHTA, CDR2 FQGNSA. CDR3 loop: CASSSYTNTGELFF. In nucleotides, the CDR3 is TGTGCCAGCAGCTCATACACGAACACCGGGGAGCTGTTTTTT.

The chain has TRBV19 and TRBJ1-4; the D is unclear. In germline, CDR1 is LNHDA, CDR2 SQIVND (reference sequence). V gave up 5 bases and J gave up 5 bases, with 12 bases separating them. The length of the CDR3 is 14 residues. The CDR3 region is CASSLRRENEKLFF. The CDR3 nucleotides are TGTGCCAGTAGTTTGAGACGGGAGAATGAAAAACTGTTTTTT. The complete variable domain, with remaining parts taken from reference TRBV19 and TRBJ1-4, reads DGGITQSPKYLFRKEGQNVTLSCEQNLNHDAMYWYRQDPGQGLRLIYYSQIVNDFQKGDIAEGYSVSREKKESFPLTVTSAQKNPTAFYLCASSLRRENEKLFFGSGTQLSVL.